This TCR beta chain was sequenced during a study of vaccination and CD4 T cells after COVID-19. Study summary: Six males and four females, two Hispanic, made up the convalescents. Participants were administered two doses of either the BNT162b2 or the mRNA-1273 vaccine. Study results and caveats: The authors studied relatively few convalescent patients and analyzed no early post-infection timepoints.

Cultured CD4+ T cell DNA underwent sequencing with the Oncomine TCR Beta short-read assay. Cultured CD4+ T cells yielded the extracted genomic DNA. TCRdb reprocessed the PCR reads via MiXCR and lists one record per CDR3 protein. The profile shows some 10,000 distinct CDR3 sequences, approximately 75% of them singletons. Treatment meaning: roughly 10-day PBMC culture with coronavirus spike peptide pools or control peptides (ViraFEST assay). Trimming cost V 7 bases and J 0 bases, with 10 bases left between them. Germline lookup yields CDR1 MNHNS and CDR2 SASEGT. The CDR3 covers 14 residues. Of note for this clonotype: The antigen is unknown.

The rearrangement joins TRBV6-1 to TRBJ1-5; TRBD1 is a possible D gene (5 bases). The sample taken for sequencing was CD4+ T cells from blood, cultured in vitro. The clonotype originates from a human donor who had recovered from COVID-19. The CDR3, as DNA: TGTGCCAGCACAAGGGGCAATAGCAATCAGCCCCAGCATTTT. Translation gives CASTRGNSNQPQHF.